Sequencing of this TCR beta chain was carried out in a study of cytomegalovirus exposure and HLA in healthy donors. PCR amplification relied on 60 Vbeta primers (plus 13 Jbeta primers). Only in-frame clones appear in the TCRdb table, and some are missing; sequencing was by immunoSEQ multiplex PCR. The data contain over 150,000 clones, 65% to 80% of them singletons. The V and J ends lost 7 bases and 4 bases, in that order; junction bases with no gene match: 12. This CDR3 is built from 15 residues. Germline assignment: CDR1 SGHTA and CDR2 FQGNSA. Specimen: PBMCs. This chain joins TRBV7-2 and TRBJ1-2, with 7 bases lining up with TRBD1. This clonotype was sampled from a woman in her forties in good health and CMV-seropositive. The CDR3 here is CASKPGTGASYGYTF. The CDR3 region has the DNA TGTGCCAGCAAACCGGGAACAGGGGCCTCCTATGGCTACACCTTC.